This T cell receptor (beta chain) was observed in a study of blood T cell repertoires in COVID-19. Trimming left V 3 bases short and J 4 bases short, with 15 bases between. Germline V lookup: CDR1 LNHNV, CDR2 YYDKDF (reference sequence). The CDR3 runs 15 residues. Generated by immunoSEQ multiplex PCR, the TCRdb table keeps only in-frame clones and is missing some. The sample yields 150,000 to 200,000 clones, about 74% seen once. This clonotype was obtained from a man in his sixties with acute or convalescent COVID-19. The genes are TRBV15 and TRBJ1-1; D is unresolved. The sequenced sample consisted of peripheral blood. The CDR3 region has the DNA TGTGCCACCAGCAGTCCCTGGCCCTCCCGCACTGAAGCTTTCTTT. It yields the protein CATSSPWPSRTEAFF. The full variable domain, completed using reference TRBV15 and TRBJ1-1, is DAMVIQNPRYQVTQFGKPVTLSCSQTLNHNVMYWYQQKSSQAPKLLFHYYDKDFNNEADTPDNFQSRRPNTSFCFLDIRSPGLGDTAMYLCATSSPWPSRTEAFFGQGTRLTVV.